The 13 T cell receptor beta chains given below trace back to one sample, sequenced in a study of shared clonotypes between healthy human individuals (dated by TCRdb to 2018 to 2020). Library creation used the immunoSEQ multiplex PCR assay. The table comes from immuneACCESS by way of TCRdb, which keeps in-frame sequences with V and J called. Part of the clones is missing from these tables; in studies checked, under half for an unresolved V gene and the rest for unknown reasons. In this sample the table shows some 2.4 million clones, 90% to 95% of which occur a single time. Approximately 0.35% of the sample rests with the top ten. Sequenced sample: naive CD4+ T cells from PBMCs. Per the publication, the cell subset or site label means: CD45RA+ positively selected. These receptors originate from a man in his late teens or twenties in good health. Some clones in this sample may be carry-over from other donors' samples.

The V call is TRBV6-1, the J call TRBJ1-5; TRBD1 might be the D (6 bases). V lost 4 bases to trimming and J lost 2 bases, with 15 bases between them. Germline CDR1 is MNHNS and CDR2 is SASEGT. The CDR3 runs to 16 residues. The CDR3 nucleotides are TGTGCCAGCAGTGCAATGGGGGCTGGTGGCAATCAGCCCCAGCATTTT. This encodes CASSAMGAGGNQPQHF.

This clone occurred once. The gene calls are TRBV6-5 and TRBJ2-1, with TRBD2 as a possible D gene (6 bases). Germline V lookup: CDR1 MNHEY, CDR2 SVGAGI. V shed 4 bases and J shed 4 bases, with 14 bases lying between them. This CDR3 has 15 amino acids. The CDR3 loop reads CASSSTGLGYNEQFF. Written as DNA, the CDR3 is TGTGCCAGCAGTTCTACGGGACTGGGTTACAATGAGCAGTTCTTC.

The chain couples TRBV29-1 to TRBJ2-3, with D possibly being TRBD1 (6 bases). V was cut by 6 bases and J by 1 base, with 14 bases left in between. The CDR3 extends over 14 amino acids. Per germline, CDR1 SQVTM and CDR2 ANQGSEA. The CDR3 region is CSVDLGAGTDTQYF. The CDR3 DNA follows: TGCAGCGTGGACCTGGGGGCTGGCACAGATACGCAGTATTTT.

This chain joins TRBV7-2 and TRBJ1-2; D unresolved. Germline loops: CDR1 SGHTA, CDR2 FQGNSA. This CDR3 comprises 14 residues. Trimming pared 0 bases from V and 5 bases from J, leaving 10 bases between. CDR3 in amino acids: CASSLARTLYGYTF. The CDR3 DNA reads as TGTGCCAGCAGCTTAGCTCGCACCCTTTATGGCTACACCTTC.

This clone was seen only once. CDR3 DNA: TGTGCCAGCAGCGTAGGTAGACAGCCCCAAGAGACCCAGTACTTC. Translating it yields CASSVGRQPQETQYF. The V and J genes are TRBV9 and TRBJ2-5; D possibly corresponds to TRBD1 (5 bases). V was pared by 0 bases and J by 1 base, with 10 bases between. CDR1 and CDR2 from the germline V gene are SGDLS and YYNGEE. The CDR3 consists of 15 residues.

Concerning this clone itself: Other DNA sequences in the same sample also yield this CDR3. The V call is TRBV28, the J call TRBJ2-3; 7 bases are a match to TRBD2. CDR3 size: 13 residues. Germline V CDR1 and CDR2: MDHEN, SYDVKM. V was pared by 7 bases and J by 3 bases, with 4 bases of the junction left unmatched. The CDR3 coding sequence is TGTGCCAGCACTGGGGAGGGGACAGATACGCAGTATTTT. Translating gives CASTGEGTDTQYF.

The table lists this clone with a few counts. The chain carries TRBV21-1 and TRBJ1-2. TRBV21-1 is a pseudogene segment. CDR3 length equals 17 residues. The CDR3 bases are TGTGCCAGCAGCAAAGCACCCGCTTTCCGGGCCCTCTATGGCTACACCTTC. It yields the protein CASSKAPAFRALYGYTF.

The chain carries TRBV2 and TRBJ1-2; TRBD1 matches at 9 bases. From germline, CDR1 is SNHLY and CDR2 FYNNEI. The V segment lost 6 bases and the J segment 6 bases; nucleotides outside the gene matches: 8. The length of the CDR3 is 14 residues. CDR3 region: CASRTGTGTDGYTF. The CDR3 nucleotides read TGTGCCAGCAGAACCGGGACAGGGACTGATGGCTACACCTTC.

Only a few counts were recorded for this clone. V gene TRBV11-3 combines with J gene TRBJ2-7; 11 nucleotides line up with TRBD2. The CDR3 has 18 amino acids. V was pared by 4 bases and J by 6 bases, with 17 bases of the junction left unmatched. Germline-derived CDR1 and CDR2 are SGHNT and YENEEA. CDR3 sequence (DNA): TGTGCCAGCAGCTCGTCCTCTATAGCGGGAGGGCCCCCGGGCGAGCAGTACTTC. This encodes CASSSSSIAGGPPGEQYF.

This chain connects TRBV5-1 to TRBJ2-2, with a possible D match to TRBD2 (6 bases). CDR1 is SGHRS, CDR2 YFSETQ, per germline. Trimming took 4 bases from V and 4 from J, leaving 17 bases between them. The CDR3 is made up of 16 amino acids. This chain's CDR3 is CASSTGLLGSTGELFF. For the CDR3, the DNA is TGCGCCAGCAGCACGGGACTTTTGGGGTCCACCGGGGAGCTGTTTTTT.

The CDR3 sequence is CASSPRGGAPSGNTIYF. The CDR3 coding sequence is TGTGCCAGCAGCCCCCGGGGGGGCGCACCTTCTGGAAACACCATATATTTT. The chain is built from TRBV7-2 and TRBJ1-3; perhaps TRBD1 as D (6 bases). Trimming took 5 bases from V and 1 from J, leaving 18 bases between them. Germline V lookup: CDR1 SGHTA, CDR2 FQGNSA. The length of the CDR3 is 17 residues.

As concerns this clone: The same CDR3 arises from other DNA sequences in this sample as well. The CDR3 is CASSLPSYEQYF. The DNA of the CDR3 is TGCGCCAGCAGCCTACCATCCTACGAGCAGTACTTC. The J gene is TRBJ2-7, the V gene TRBV5-1, with D hard to call. From germline, CDR1 is SGHRS and CDR2 YFSETQ. V shed 4 bases and J shed 1 base, with 6 bases lying between them. The CDR3 has 12 amino acids.

The chain joins TRBV7-6 to TRBJ1-3; D ambiguous. The CDR3 length is 14 residues. The germline CDR1 and CDR2 sequences are SGHVS and FNYEAQ. Between the trimmed V and J ends, which lost 3 bases and 0 bases, there was a span of 6 bases. CDR3 region: CASSLGRSGNTIYF. The CDR3 nucleotides read TGTGCCAGCAGCTTGGGCCGCTCTGGAAACACCATATATTTT.